The clone carrying this TCR beta chain was seen many times. The data were taken from a study of neurological immune-mediated disorders. TCRdb fed the 5' RACE reads into MiXCR, producing one record per CDR3 protein. Of tens of thousands of distinct CDR3 sequences listed, around 3.5% were seen once; the top ten hold around 3.1%. The length of the CDR3 is 15 residues. Germline trimming cut 1 base from V and 2 bases from J; bases unmatched to any gene: 3. In germline, CDR1 is DFQATT, CDR2 SNEGSKA (reference sequence). The sequenced material came from PBMCs. The receptor comes from a woman in her forties or fifties with multiple sclerosis. The V and J genes are TRBV20-1 and TRBJ1-5; TRBD1 matches 9 bases. The CDR3: CSARARTGGNQPQHF. CDR3 coding DNA: TGCAGTGCTAGAGCCCGGACAGGGGGCAATCAGCCCCAGCATTTT.